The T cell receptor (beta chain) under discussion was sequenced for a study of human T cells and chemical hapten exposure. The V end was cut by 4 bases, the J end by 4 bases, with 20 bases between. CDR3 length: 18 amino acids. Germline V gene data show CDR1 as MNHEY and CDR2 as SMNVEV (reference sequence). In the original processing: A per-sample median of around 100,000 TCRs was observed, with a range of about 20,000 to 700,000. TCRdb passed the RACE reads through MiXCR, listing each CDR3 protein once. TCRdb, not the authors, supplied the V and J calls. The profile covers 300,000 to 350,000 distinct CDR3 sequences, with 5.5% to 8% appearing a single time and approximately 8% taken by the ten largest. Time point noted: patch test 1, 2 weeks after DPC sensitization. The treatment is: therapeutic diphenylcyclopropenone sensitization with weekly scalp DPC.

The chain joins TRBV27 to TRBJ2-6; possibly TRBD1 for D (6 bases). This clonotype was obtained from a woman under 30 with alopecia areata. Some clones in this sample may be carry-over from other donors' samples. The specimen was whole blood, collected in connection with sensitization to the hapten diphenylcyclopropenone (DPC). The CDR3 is CASSSVAGALFGANVLTF. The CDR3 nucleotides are TGTGCCAGCAGTTCTGTGGCAGGGGCCCTGTTCGGGGCCAACGTCCTGACTTTC. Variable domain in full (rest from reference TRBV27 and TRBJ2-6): EAQVTQNPRYLITVTGKKLTVTCSQNMNHEYMSWYRQDPGLGLRQIYYSMNVEVTDKGDVPEGYKVSRKEKRNFPLILESPSPNQTSLYFCASSSVAGALFGANVLTFGAGSRLTVL.